This record concerns one T cell receptor (beta chain) sequence. The germline gives CDR1 SGHNT, CDR2 YYREEE (reference sequence). The CDR3 extends over 15 amino acids. The V gene end was trimmed by 2 bases and the J gene end by 3 bases; junction bases not matched to a gene: 5. The data originate from a study of beta chain features in type 1 diabetes. Since all of the isolated RNA was reverse transcribed, expressed TCRB transcripts were what got sequenced. Generated by immunoSEQ multiplex PCR, the TCRdb table keeps only in-frame clones and is missing some. The sample records about 220,000 clones, roughly a tenth being singletons.

The source material was central memory CD4+ T cells from blood. The chain links TRBV5-4 to TRBJ1-2; 9 bases match TRBD1. This clonotype was sampled from a man aged 18 to 30 in good health. The CDR3 here is CASSFRTGVHYGYTF. CDR3 bases: TGTGCCAGCAGCTTCCGGACAGGGGTTCACTATGGCTACACCTTC.